The clone carrying this T cell receptor beta chain was counted a single time. Its antigen is still unknown. The data belong to a study of T cell responses to AZD1222 COVID-19 vaccine. Study-wide results and limits: Reportedly, nearly half the spike-specific TCRs target unmutated variant regions. Spike-specific TCR breadth and depth were elevated following two AZD1222 doses. Researchers took repertoire samples only after the peak T cell response had come.

Libraries were prepared by immunoSEQ multiplex PCR; TCRdb keeps only in-frame clonotypes and omits some of them. Of more than 150,000 clones in the sample, 94% were seen once. Germline lookup yields CDR1 SGHAT and CDR2 FQNNGV. V was clipped by 4 bases and J by 3 bases, with 16 bases between them. The CDR3 is 16 amino acids. The V call is TRBV11-2, the J call TRBJ2-4; the D gene is possibly TRBD1 (5 bases). The source was peripheral blood, collected 28 days after the second AZD1222 dose. The clonotype was recovered from an adult who received the AZD1222 COVID-19 vaccine. This chain's CDR3 is CASSSRSMGLKNIQYF. The CDR3 nucleotides are TGTGCCAGCAGCTCCCGATCTATGGGGCTCAAAAACATTCAGTACTTC.